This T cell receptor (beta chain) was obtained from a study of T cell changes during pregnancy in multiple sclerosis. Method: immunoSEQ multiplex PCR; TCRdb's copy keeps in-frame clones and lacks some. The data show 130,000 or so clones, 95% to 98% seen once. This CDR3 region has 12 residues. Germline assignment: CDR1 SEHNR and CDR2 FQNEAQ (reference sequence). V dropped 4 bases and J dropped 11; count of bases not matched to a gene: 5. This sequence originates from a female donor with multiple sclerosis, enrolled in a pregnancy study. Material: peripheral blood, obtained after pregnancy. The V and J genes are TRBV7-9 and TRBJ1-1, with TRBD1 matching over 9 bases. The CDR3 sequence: CASSSRQGDAFF. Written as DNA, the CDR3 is TGTGCCAGCAGCTCTCGACAGGGGGATGCTTTCTTT.